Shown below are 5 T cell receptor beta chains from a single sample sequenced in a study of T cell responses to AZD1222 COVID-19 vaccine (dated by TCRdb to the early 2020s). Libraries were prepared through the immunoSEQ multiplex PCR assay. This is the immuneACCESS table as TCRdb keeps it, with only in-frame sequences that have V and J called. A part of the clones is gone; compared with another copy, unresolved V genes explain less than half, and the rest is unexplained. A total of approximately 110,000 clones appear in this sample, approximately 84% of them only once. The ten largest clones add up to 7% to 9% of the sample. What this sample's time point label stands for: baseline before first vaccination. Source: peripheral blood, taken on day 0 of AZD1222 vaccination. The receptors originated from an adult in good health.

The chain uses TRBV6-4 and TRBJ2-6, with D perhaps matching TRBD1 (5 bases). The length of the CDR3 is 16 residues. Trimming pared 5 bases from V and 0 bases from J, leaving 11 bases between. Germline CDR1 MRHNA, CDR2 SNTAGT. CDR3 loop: CASSTTVASGANVLTF. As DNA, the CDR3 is TGTGCCAGCAGTACGACAGTGGCCTCTGGGGCCAACGTCCTGACTTTC.

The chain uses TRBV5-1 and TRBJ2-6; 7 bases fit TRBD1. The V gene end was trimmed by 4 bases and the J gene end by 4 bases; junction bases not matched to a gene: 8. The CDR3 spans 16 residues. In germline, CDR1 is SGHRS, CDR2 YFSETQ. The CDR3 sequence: CASSPPTGSGANVLTF. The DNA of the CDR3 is TGCGCCAGCAGCCCGCCGACAGGGTCCGGGGCCAACGTCCTGACTTTC.

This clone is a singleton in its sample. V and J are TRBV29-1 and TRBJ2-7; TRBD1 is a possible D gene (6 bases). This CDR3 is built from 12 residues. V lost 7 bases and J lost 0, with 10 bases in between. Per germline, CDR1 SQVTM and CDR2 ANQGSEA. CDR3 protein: CSARDTSYEQYF. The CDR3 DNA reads TGCAGCGCCCGGGACACCTCCTACGAGCAGTACTTC.

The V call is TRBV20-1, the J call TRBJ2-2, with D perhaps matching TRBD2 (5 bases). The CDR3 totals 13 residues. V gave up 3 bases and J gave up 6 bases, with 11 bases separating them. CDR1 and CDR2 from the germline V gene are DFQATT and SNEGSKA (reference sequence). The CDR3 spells CSASRGLSGELFF. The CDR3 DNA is TGCAGTGCTAGTCGAGGGTTGTCCGGGGAGCTGTTTTTT.

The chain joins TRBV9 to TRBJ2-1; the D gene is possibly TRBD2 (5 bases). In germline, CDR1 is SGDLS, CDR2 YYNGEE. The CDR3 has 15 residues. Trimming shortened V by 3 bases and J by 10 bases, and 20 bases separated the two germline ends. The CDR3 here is CASSAGPAGAREQFF. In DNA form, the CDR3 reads TGTGCCAGCAGCGCGGGCCCCGCGGGCGCTCGGGAGCAGTTCTTC.